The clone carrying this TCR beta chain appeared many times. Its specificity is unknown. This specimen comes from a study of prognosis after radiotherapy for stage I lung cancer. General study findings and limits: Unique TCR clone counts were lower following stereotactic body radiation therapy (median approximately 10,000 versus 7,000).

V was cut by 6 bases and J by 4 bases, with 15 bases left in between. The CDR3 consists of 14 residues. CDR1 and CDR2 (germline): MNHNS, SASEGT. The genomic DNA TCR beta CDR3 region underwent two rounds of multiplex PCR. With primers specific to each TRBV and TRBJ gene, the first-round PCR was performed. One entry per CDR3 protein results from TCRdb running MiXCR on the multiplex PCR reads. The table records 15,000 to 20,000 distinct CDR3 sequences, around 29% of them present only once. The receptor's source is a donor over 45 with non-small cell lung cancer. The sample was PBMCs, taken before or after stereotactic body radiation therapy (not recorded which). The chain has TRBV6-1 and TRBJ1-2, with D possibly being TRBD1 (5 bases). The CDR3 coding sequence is TGTGCCAGCAGGAAAAAGACAGCCCCCTATGGCTACACCTTC. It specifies CASRKKTAPYGYTF.